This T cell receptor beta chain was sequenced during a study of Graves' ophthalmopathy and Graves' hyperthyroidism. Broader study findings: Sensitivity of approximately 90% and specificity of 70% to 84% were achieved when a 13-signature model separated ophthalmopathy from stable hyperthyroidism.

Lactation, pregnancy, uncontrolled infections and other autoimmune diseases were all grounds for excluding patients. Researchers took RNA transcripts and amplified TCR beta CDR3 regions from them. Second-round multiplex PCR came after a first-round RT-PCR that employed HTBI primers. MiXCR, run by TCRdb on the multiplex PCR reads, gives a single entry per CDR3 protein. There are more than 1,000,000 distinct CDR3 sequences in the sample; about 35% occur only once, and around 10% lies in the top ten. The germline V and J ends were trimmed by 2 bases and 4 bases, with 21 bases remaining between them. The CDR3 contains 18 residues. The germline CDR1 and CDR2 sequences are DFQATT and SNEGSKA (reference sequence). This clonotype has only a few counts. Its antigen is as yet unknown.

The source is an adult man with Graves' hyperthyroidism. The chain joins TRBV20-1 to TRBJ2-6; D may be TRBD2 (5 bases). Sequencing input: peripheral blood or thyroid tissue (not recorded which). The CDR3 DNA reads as TGCAGTGCTAGATCAATCACCGCGACGGGGAGAGGGGCCAACGTCCTGACTTTC. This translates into CSARSITATGRGANVLTF.